The sequence of this T cell receptor (beta chain) was determined in a study of cytomegalovirus exposure and HLA in healthy donors. J gave up 8 bases and V 4 bases, and 7 bases lay outside the gene matches. Germline CDR1 MNHEY, CDR2 SVGAGI. The CDR3 is 13 residues long. In the PCR, 60 Vbeta and 13 Jbeta primers were used. Libraries were prepared by immunoSEQ multiplex PCR; TCRdb keeps only in-frame clonotypes and omits some of them. The table records fewer than 200,000 clones, roughly 80% of them present only once. The V gene is TRBV6-5, the J gene TRBJ1-2; 7 positions match TRBD1. The TCR was taken from a woman aged 18-29 years in good health and CMV-seronegative. Sequenced: PBMCs. In DNA, the CDR3 is TGTGCCAGCAGTTTTACAGGGGTGGGAGGCTACACCTTC. Translated, it gives CASSFTGVGGYTF.